This T cell receptor (beta chain) originates from a study of blood T cell repertoires in COVID-19. About the study: Some COVID-19 samples were acute and others convalescent; all came from the United States, Italy and Spain.

V lost 1 base, J lost 5 bases, and 9 bases stayed unmatched. Germline CDR1 reads MGHRA; CDR2 reads YSYEKL. The CDR3 runs to 18 residues. The protocol was immunoSEQ multiplex PCR, while the TCRdb copy is restricted to in-frame clones and leaves out a portion. The sample yields approximately 340,000 clones, roughly nine tenths seen once. Individuals aged roughly 18 to 95 years were recruited from 20 to 25 US areas. Cohort allocation depended upon clinical history that participants reported. Someone with COVID-19 had been met by exposed participants within 2 weeks before study entry. The chain recombines TRBV4-1 with TRBJ2-1; 12 nucleotides line up with TRBD2. This TCR was sampled from a woman in her thirties or forties who had been exposed to COVID-19. The specimen was PBMCs or T cells enriched from blood (not recorded which). For the CDR3, the DNA is TGCGCCAGCAGCCAAGCTGTGTCTAGCGGGAGGGGGGACAATGAGCAGTTCTTC. The encoded protein is CASSQAVSSGRGDNEQFF.